This T cell receptor beta chain is from a study of T cells expressing NK-cell markers. TCRdb re-called the 5' RACE reads and gives one entry per CDR3 protein, without DNA. The sample has roughly 430,000 distinct CDR3 sequences. Germline loops: CDR1 LGHNT, CDR2 FRNRAP. The CDR3 is made up of 15 amino acids. The gene calls are TRBV12-5 and TRBJ2-1; TCRdb's D call of TRBD1 is untestable without DNA. This TCR came from a woman aged 18 to 75 in good health. The specimen was blood T cells: a sorted CD56 or NKG2C T cell subset, CD4+ or CD8+ T cells, or bulk PBMC T cells (not recorded which). This CDR3 reads CASGEGDGSYDEQFF.